These 3 T cell receptor beta chains originate from one sample sequenced in a study of blood T cells in healthy people across ages. A second PCR of about 6 to 11 cycles used a sample-barcoded 5' primer and a J-beta primer mix. TCRdb passed the 5' RACE reads through MiXCR, listing each CDR3 protein once. The sample lists approximately 900,000 distinct CDR3 sequences, around 29% occurring once. The same data also went into a second study, on T cells of mothers and their children.

The specimen sequenced was blood. The receptors here all came from a woman between 35 and 50 years old in good health.

The chain links TRBV7-2 to TRBJ1-2; D remains unclear. CDR1 is SGHTA and CDR2 is FQGNSA in the germline V gene. This CDR3 spans 13 amino acids. V was clipped by 0 bases and J by 8 bases, with 10 bases between them. The CDR3: CASSLARNEGYTF. The CDR3 bases are TGTGCCAGCAGCTTAGCGCGGAACGAGGGCTACACCTTC.

The chain uses TRBV28 and TRBJ2-7; D possibly corresponds to TRBD2 (5 bases). The CDR3 runs 15 residues. The V and J ends lost 3 bases and 2 bases respectively, with 14 bases between them. Germline-derived CDR1 and CDR2 are MDHEN and SYDVKM. CDR3 sequence: CASSFGGGSPYEQYF. The CDR3 region has the DNA TGTGCCAGCAGTTTCGGTGGAGGCAGTCCCTACGAGCAGTACTTC.

This clonotype was seen at least ten times. V and J are TRBV6-5 and TRBJ2-7; D not certain. Germline CDR1 and CDR2: MNHEY and SVGAGI. Trimming cost V 10 bases and J 1 base, with 11 bases left between them. The CDR3 length is 12 residues. The CDR3 DNA sequence: TGTGCCACCCAACTGGGGTCCTACGAGCAGTACTTC. It is translated as CATQLGSYEQYF.